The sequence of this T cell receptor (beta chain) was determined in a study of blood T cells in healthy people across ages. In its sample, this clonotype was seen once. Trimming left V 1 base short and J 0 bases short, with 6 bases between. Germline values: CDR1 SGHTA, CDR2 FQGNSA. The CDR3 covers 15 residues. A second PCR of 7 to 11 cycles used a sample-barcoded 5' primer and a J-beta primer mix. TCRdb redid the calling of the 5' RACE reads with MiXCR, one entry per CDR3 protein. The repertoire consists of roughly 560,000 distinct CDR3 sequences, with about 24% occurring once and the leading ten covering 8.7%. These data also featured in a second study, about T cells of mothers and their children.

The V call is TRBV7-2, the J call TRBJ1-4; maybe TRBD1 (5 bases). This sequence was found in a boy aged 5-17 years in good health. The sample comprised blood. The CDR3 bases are TGTGCCAGCAGCTTAGAGACAGCAACTAATGAAAAACTGTTTTTT. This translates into CASSLETATNEKLFF.